Following are 3 T cell receptor beta chains from one sample sequenced in a study of cytomegalovirus exposure and HLA in healthy donors. With 60 Vbeta and 13 Jbeta primers, the PCR was carried out. Assay: immunoSEQ multiplex PCR; the TCRdb copy retains only in-frame clones and omits some. The sample yields about 82,000 clones, around 77% seen once. The sample was PBMCs. The source of these receptors is a man aged 45 to 65 in good health and CMV-seronegative.

This chain connects TRBV4-2 to TRBJ1-2; 8 bases map to TRBD1. This CDR3 spans 15 amino acids. Germline CDR1 reads LGHNA; CDR2 reads YNFKEQ. The V gene end was trimmed by 3 bases and the J gene end by 3 bases; junction bases not matched to a gene: 6. This CDR3 reads CASSQAGGRDYGYTF. CDR3 DNA sequence: TGTGCCAGCAGCCAGGCAGGGGGCCGGGACTATGGCTACACCTTC.

J is TRBJ1-2 and V is TRBV19; perhaps TRBD1 as D (5 bases). With 4 bases removed from V and 4 bases from J, the gap between germline ends came to 19 bases. The length of the CDR3 is 16 residues. Germline CDR1 is LNHDA and CDR2 is SQIVND (reference sequence). The CDR3, as DNA: TGTGCCAGTAGTACCTCCGGGGCCAGAGCGGGCTATGGCTACACCTTC. Its protein product is CASSTSGARAGYGYTF.

This clone showed up just once. The V call is TRBV11-3, the J call TRBJ1-6, with unresolved D. This CDR3 has 14 amino acids. V dropped 6 bases and J dropped 4 bases, with 10 bases sitting between them. Per the germline V gene, CDR1 is SGHNT and CDR2 is YENEEA. The DNA of the CDR3 is TGTGCCAGCAGTTACAGAAAATATAATTCACCCCTCCACTTT. This translates into CASSYRKYNSPLHF.